The 31 T cell receptor beta chains reported below all come from one sample, sequenced in a study of T cells in Graves' hyperthyroidism and ophthalmopathy. From RNA transcripts, TCR beta CDR3 regions were amplified. Using the HTBI primer set, a first-round RT-PCR was run on the TCR CDR3. In TCRdb, the multiplex PCR reads were re-called with MiXCR into one record per CDR3 protein. The sample lists approximately 410,000 distinct CDR3 sequences; around 13% were seen once. The sample consisted of blood. Receptor source: a woman in her late teens or twenties with Graves' hyperthyroidism.

Here the CDR3 reads CASSFMGNQPQHF. In DNA, the CDR3 is TGTGCCAGCAGTTTCATGGGCAATCAGCCCCAGCATTTT. The J gene is TRBJ1-5, the V gene TRBV27, with D hard to call. Germline values: CDR1 MNHEY, CDR2 SMNVEV (reference sequence). The CDR3 sequence is 13 residues long. Trimming removed 3 bases from V and 2 bases from J, with 5 bases in between.

The chain employs TRBV20-1 and TRBJ2-1; TRBD2 is a possible D gene (5 bases). Per germline, CDR1 DFQATT and CDR2 SNEGSKA (reference sequence). V was pared by 6 bases and J by 10 bases, with 22 bases between. The CDR3 length is 14 residues. CDR3 sequence reads: CSAEKGGFSSEQFF. The DNA of the CDR3 is TGCAGTGCCGAAAAGGGCGGGTTTTCCTCCGAGCAGTTCTTC.

This clonotype has a count of ten or more. This chain joins TRBV2 and TRBJ2-3; perhaps TRBD2 as D (6 bases). The CDR3 runs to 15 residues. Trimming stripped 4 bases from V and 2 bases from J, with 13 bases between. Germline values: CDR1 SNHLY, CDR2 FYNNEI. In DNA, the CDR3 is TGTGCCAGCAGTGTTCCCACGGGAGCCACAGATACGCAGTATTTT. Amino acid sequence: CASSVPTGATDTQYF.

The chain links TRBV6-2 or TRBV6-3 to TRBJ2-7, with D possibly matching TRBD2 (5 bases). V was shortened by 5 bases and J by 2 bases, with 7 bases between the two germline ends. The CDR3 runs to 12 residues. The V gene's germline CDR1 is MNHEY and CDR2 SVGEGT. CDR3 coding DNA: TGTGCCAGCAGTCACGGGGCCTACGAGCAGTACTTC. Its translation is CASSHGAYEQYF.

About this clonotype: This clone may be a read error of a much larger clone one base away. CDR3 sequence (DNA): TGTGCCAGCAGTAAGCTAACCGGACTAGCGGGTTGGGAGCAGTTCTTC. It specifies CASSKLTGLAGWEQFF. The rearrangement links TRBV6-1 to TRBJ2-1, with 11 positions matching TRBD2. The CDR3 spans 16 residues. The V gene end was trimmed by 5 bases and the J gene end by 10 bases; junction bases not matched to a gene: 13. Looked up from germline, CDR1 is MNHNS and CDR2 is SASEGT.

This clonotype was found many times. The chain combines TRBV6-1 with TRBJ2-1; 8 positions agree with TRBD2. Germline V gene data show CDR1 as MNHNS and CDR2 as SASEGT. The CDR3 is made up of 17 amino acids. The J segment lost 5 bases and the V segment lost 2 bases, leaving 11 bases of the junction unmatched. CDR3 sequence reads: CASSESRLAKNHNEQFF. As DNA, the CDR3 is TGTGCCAGCAGTGAATCAAGACTAGCGAAAAACCACAATGAGCAGTTCTTC.

The chain links TRBV19 to TRBJ1-2; 10 bases fit TRBD1. Germline CDR1 reads LNHDA; CDR2 reads SQIVND (reference sequence). J lost 2 bases, V lost 7 bases, and 4 bases had no gene match. CDR3 length: 14 residues. The CDR3 loop is CASKGTGANYGYTF. The CDR3 coding sequence is TGTGCCAGTAAGGGGACAGGGGCCAACTATGGCTACACCTTC.

This clonotype occurred many times. The rearrangement links TRBV12-3 or TRBV12-4 to TRBJ2-3; the D is unclear. Between the trimmed V and J ends, which lost 11 bases and 0 bases, there was a span of 15 bases. CDR3 length: 14 residues. This CDR3 reads CAVVPGSSTDTQYF. The CDR3 DNA reads TGTGCCGTAGTACCCGGTTCTAGCACAGATACGCAGTATTTT.

This clonotype was detected ten times or more. The genes are TRBV30 and TRBJ2-1; no reliable D call. Germline V gives CDR1 GTSNPN, CDR2 SVGIG (reference sequence). Trimming took 4 bases from V and 8 from J, leaving 21 bases between them. The CDR3 has 15 amino acids. CDR3 sequence (DNA): TGTGCCTGGACCCCTCTTTCGGCCCCACGAGATGAGCAGTTCTTC. Its translation: CAWTPLSAPRDEQFF.

This clonotype occurred many times. The rearrangement joins TRBV28 to TRBJ2-2; D is perhaps TRBD1 (6 bases). This CDR3 spans 14 amino acids. Germline-derived CDR1 and CDR2 are MDHEN and SYDVKM. With 5 bases removed from V and 7 bases from J, the gap between germline ends came to 14 bases. The CDR3 DNA follows: TGTGCCAGCAGTGGAAACAGGGACGTCGGGGAGCTGTTTTTT. It is translated as CASSGNRDVGELFF.

The sample holds many counts of this clonotype. The chain couples TRBV15 to TRBJ2-3; 7 bases are shared with TRBD1. This CDR3 contains 13 residues. Trimming removed 4 bases from V and 7 bases from J; junction bases left unmatched: 5. The germline V gene has CDR1 LNHNV and CDR2 YYDKDF (reference sequence). The CDR3 DNA reads TGTGCCACCAGCACGGAACAGGGGTATACGCAGTATTTT. Its protein product is CATSTEQGYTQYF.

This clonotype was recorded at least ten times. V and J are TRBV19 and TRBJ2-1, with 8 nucleotides matching TRBD2. With V trimmed by 5 bases and J by 3 bases, 9 bases remained unmatched. CDR1 LNHDA and CDR2 SQIVND come from the germline V gene (reference sequence). The CDR3 contains 16 residues. The DNA of the CDR3 is TGTGCCAGTAGTCAAACGGGAGGGCCTAGCTACAATGAGCAGTTCTTC. It encodes CASSQTGGPSYNEQFF. The full variable domain, its missing parts supplied by reference TRBV19 and TRBJ2-1, is DGGITQSPKYLFRKEGQNVTLSCEQNLNHDAMYWYRQDPGQGLRLIYYSQIVNDFQKGDIAEGYSVSREKKESFPLTVTSAQKNPTAFYLCASSQTGGPSYNEQFFGPGTRLTVL.

This clonotype was observed a few times. Just one base apart from a much larger clone, this may be a read error. This rearrangement joins TRBV11-1 to TRBJ1-6; D is undetermined. Germline V lookup: CDR1 SGHAT, CDR2 FQDESV (reference sequence). Trimming took 2 bases from V and 7 from J, leaving 15 bases between them. The CDR3 consists of 16 residues. The CDR3 reads CASSLNFRFANSPLHF. DNA for the CDR3: TGTGCCAGCAGCTTAAATTTTAGATTCGCAAATTCACCCCTCCACTTT.

The genes are TRBV7-9 and TRBJ1-3; 8 nucleotides line up with TRBD1. This CDR3 is 17 amino acids long. From germline, CDR1 is SEHNR and CDR2 FQNEAQ (reference sequence). V shed 3 bases, J shed 0 bases, and the junction held 7 bases outside the gene matches. This CDR3 is CASSLHRGAPSGNTIYF. In nucleotides, the CDR3 is TGTGCCAGCAGCTTGCACAGGGGGGCGCCCTCTGGAAACACCATATATTTT.

The chain has TRBV20-1 and TRBJ2-2; TRBD1 aligns across 9 bases. V was pared by 3 bases and J by 4 bases, with 6 bases of the junction left unmatched. In germline, CDR1 is DFQATT, CDR2 SNEGSKA (reference sequence). The CDR3 covers 15 residues. CDR3 nucleotide sequence: TGCAGTGCTAGTGCAGACAGGGGGAGCACCGGGGAGCTGTTTTTT. Translated, it gives CSASADRGSTGELFF.

This clonotype showed up many times. This chain uses TRBV9 with TRBJ2-7; 13 bases match TRBD2. The CDR3 totals 16 residues. Germline V gives CDR1 SGDLS, CDR2 YYNGEE. Trimming at V came to 3 bases and at J to 6 bases, leaving 9 bases not matched to a gene. Here the CDR3 reads CASSDRLAGGPGEQYF. The CDR3 nucleotides are TGTGCCAGCAGCGATCGACTAGCGGGAGGTCCCGGCGAGCAGTACTTC.

This clonotype has at least ten counts. This chain uses TRBV20-1 with TRBJ2-1, with D unclear. The CDR3 covers 14 residues. Germline V gene data show CDR1 as DFQATT and CDR2 as SNEGSKA (reference sequence). V lost 7 bases, J lost 8 bases, and 21 bases lay in between. CDR3 in DNA: TGCAGTGTTCTCCTTACCTTGCAGACGGATGAGCAGTTCTTC. Protein product: CSVLLTLQTDEQFF.

The chain combines TRBV15 with TRBJ2-2; D is unclear. The germline CDR1 and CDR2 sequences are LNHNV and YYDKDF (reference sequence). V gave up 2 bases and J gave up 3 bases, with 4 bases separating them. The length of the CDR3 is 13 residues. The CDR3: CATSRRDTGELFF. Here the CDR3 DNA reads TGTGCCACCAGCAGAAGGGACACCGGGGAGCTGTTTTTT.

This clonotype appeared many times. This chain uses TRBV20-1 with TRBJ2-4; 9 positions agree with TRBD2. The germline V gene has CDR1 DFQATT and CDR2 SNEGSKA (reference sequence). V gave up 0 bases and J gave up 4 bases; unmatched junction bases: 7. The CDR3 covers 16 residues. The CDR3 loop reads CSARDWASGAKNIQYF. In DNA, the CDR3 is TGCAGTGCTAGAGATTGGGCTAGCGGGGCAAAAAACATTCAGTACTTC.

This clonotype was counted ten times or more. The CDR3 is CASSYSTGSTDTQYF. CDR3 coding DNA: TGTGCCAGCAGTTACTCAACCGGGAGCACAGATACGCAGTATTTT. V gene TRBV6-2 or TRBV6-3 combines with J gene TRBJ2-3; D gene unclear. Germline V lookup: CDR1 MNHEY, CDR2 SVGEGT. The CDR3 loop spans 15 amino acids. V shed 0 bases and J shed 0 bases, with 7 bases lying between them.

This clonotype was recorded many times. The rearrangement uses TRBV20-1 and TRBJ2-7; 10 bases fit TRBD2. This CDR3 spans 14 amino acids. With V trimmed by 0 bases and J by 5 bases, 4 bases remained unmatched. Germline lookup yields CDR1 DFQATT and CDR2 SNEGSKA (reference sequence). In DNA form, the CDR3 reads TGCAGTGCTAGAGATCTAGCGGGAGTAAACGAGCAGTACTTC. Its protein is CSARDLAGVNEQYF.

In its sample, this clonotype was seen many times. This rearrangement joins TRBV3-1 to TRBJ2-3; 7 bases line up with TRBD2. Per germline, CDR1 LGHDT and CDR2 YNNKEL (reference sequence). Germline trimming cut 0 bases from V and 1 base from J; bases unmatched to any gene: 7. This CDR3 has 17 residues. CDR3 loop: CASSQDRSGTRTDTQYF. The CDR3 DNA is TGTGCCAGCAGCCAAGATCGGAGCGGGACCCGCACAGATACGCAGTATTTT.

In this sample, this clonotype turned up many times. This chain connects TRBV4-2 to TRBJ1-1; D call uncertain. The CDR3 totals 14 residues. Germline loops: CDR1 LGHNA, CDR2 YNFKEQ. V was cut by 1 base and J by 1 base, with 7 bases left in between. The CDR3 DNA reads as TGTGCCAGCAGCCAAGGGCGAGGGAACACTGAAGCTTTCTTT. Protein: CASSQGRGNTEAFF.

This clonotype showed up just a few times. This rearrangement joins TRBV10-3 to TRBJ2-2; tentatively, D is TRBD1 or TRBD2 (5 bases each). The germline gives CDR1 ENHRY, CDR2 SYGVKD. The CDR3 covers 14 residues. The ends were cut back, 6 bases at V and 5 bases at J, with 13 bases in the middle. CDR3 sequence (DNA): TGTGCCATCAGCCGGGACCCGGGGACCGGGGAGCTGTTTTTT. It specifies CAISRDPGTGELFF.

This clonotype was observed many times. J is TRBJ1-1 and V is TRBV6-2 or TRBV6-3; D unresolved. Trimming shortened V by 0 bases and J by 4 bases, and 12 bases separated the two germline ends. This CDR3 is built from 15 residues. Germline assignment: CDR1 MNHEY and CDR2 SVGEGT. The CDR3 region has the DNA TGTGCCAGCAGTTACTCGGAGGGTGTGACCACTGAAGCTTTCTTT. Translated, it gives CASSYSEGVTTEAFF.

This clonotype was found many times. The chain couples TRBV6-1 to TRBJ2-1, with TRBD2 matching 7 bases. Trimming at V came to 6 bases and at J to 0 bases, leaving 8 bases not matched to a gene. The germline V gene encodes CDR1 MNHNS and CDR2 SASEGT. The CDR3 runs to 16 residues. CDR3 sequence: CASRAGGSVSYNEQFF. As DNA, the CDR3 is TGTGCCAGCAGGGCCGGGGGGAGTGTCTCCTACAATGAGCAGTTCTTC.

This chain joins TRBV12-5 and TRBJ2-1; TRBD2 agrees at 8 bases. The CDR3 runs to 14 residues. V lost 3 bases to trimming and J lost 8 bases; unmatched junction nucleotides: 6. CDR1 LGHNT and CDR2 FRNRAP come from the germline V gene. The CDR3 spells CASGLGTSLYEQFF. The DNA of the CDR3 is TGTGCTAGTGGTTTAGGGACTAGTCTCTATGAGCAGTTCTTC.

To note about this clonotype: Possible read error: a much larger clone is one base away. J is TRBJ2-2 and V is TRBV20-1; 11 bases line up with TRBD1. The CDR3 runs to 14 residues. The germline gives CDR1 DFQATT, CDR2 SNEGSKA (reference sequence). This CDR3 reads CSALDRGPTGEPFF. The DNA of the CDR3 is TGCAGTGCTCTGGACAGGGGGCCCACCGGGGAGCCGTTTTTT.

This clonotype has ten or more counts. The chain has TRBV13 and TRBJ1-1, with D hard to call. The CDR3 is 14 amino acids. V lost 4 bases and J 6 bases, leaving 15 bases between the germline ends. Germline lookup yields CDR1 PRHDT and CDR2 FYEKMQ (reference sequence). The CDR3 here is CASSSGGGLSEAFF. The CDR3 DNA follows: TGTGCCAGCAGCTCGGGCGGCGGGCTATCTGAAGCTTTCTTT.

This clonotype occurred many times. V is TRBV20-1 and J is TRBJ2-7; possibly TRBD2 for D (6 bases). Germline V gene data show CDR1 as DFQATT and CDR2 as SNEGSKA (reference sequence). The CDR3 has 15 amino acids. Trimming left V 0 bases short and J 2 bases short, with 14 bases between. The CDR3 region is CSARDGDSGAYEQYF. The CDR3 DNA reads TGCAGTGCTAGAGATGGGGATAGCGGCGCCTACGAGCAGTACTTC.

In its sample, this clonotype was seen many times. The chain joins TRBV6-6 to TRBJ2-2; D remains unclear. The CDR3 loop spans 14 amino acids. Germline V lookup: CDR1 MNHNY, CDR2 SVGAGI (reference sequence). With 0 bases removed from V and 6 bases from J, the gap between germline ends came to 8 bases. The CDR3 DNA reads as TGTGCCAGCAGTTACTCTAGGGCGTCCGGGGAGCTGTTTTTT. This gives the protein CASSYSRASGELFF.